The 8 T cell receptor beta chains given below trace back to one sample, sequenced in a study of blood T cell repertoires in COVID-19. The assay was immunoSEQ multiplex PCR, and TCRdb's table has in-frame clones only and misses some. The repertoire holds about 160,000 clones, with more than 70% as singletons. Sequencing used PBMCs or T cells enriched from blood (not recorded which). The origin of the receptors is a man in his 60s who had recovered from COVID-19.

The J gene is TRBJ2-6, the V gene TRBV14; 7 bases fit TRBD2. This CDR3 has 18 amino acids. Trimming at V came to 2 bases and at J to 0 bases, leaving 7 bases not matched to a gene. The germline V gene has CDR1 SGHDN and CDR2 FVKESK. In nucleotides, the CDR3 is TGTGCCAGCAGCCAATGGGGGAGGGCACGCTCTGGGGCCAACGTCCTGACTTTC. Its translation is CASSQWGRARSGANVLTF.

The chain has TRBV20-1 and TRBJ1-6; no definite D call. There are 11 residues in the CDR3. V was cut by 3 bases and J by 11 bases, with 8 bases left in between. Germline values: CDR1 DFQATT, CDR2 SNEGSKA (reference sequence). CDR3 in amino acids: CSARGRAPLHF. CDR3 coding DNA: TGCAGTGCTAGGGGGAGGGCACCCCTCCACTTT.

This chain links TRBV7-2 with TRBJ2-1; 13 bases align to TRBD2. The trim removed 5 bases at V and 4 bases at J, leaving 5 bases unmatched. This CDR3 is 16 amino acids long. Germline assignment: CDR1 SGHTA and CDR2 FQGNSA. CDR3 region: CASSLGTSGKYNEQFF. The CDR3 DNA reads as TGTGCCAGCAGCCTCGGGACTAGCGGGAAGTACAATGAGCAGTTCTTC.

This chain links TRBV6-5 with TRBJ1-2; D gene ambiguous. There are 13 residues in the CDR3. V gave up 6 bases and J gave up 3 bases, with 11 bases separating them. Germline assignment: CDR1 MNHEY and CDR2 SVGAGI. The CDR3 region is CASRRGVDYGYTF. The CDR3 bases are TGTGCCAGCAGACGGGGTGTGGACTATGGCTACACCTTC.

The chain couples TRBV20-1 to TRBJ1-5; D is perhaps TRBD1 (6 bases). Germline CDR1 DFQATT, CDR2 SNEGSKA (reference sequence). Trimming cost V 3 bases and J 4 bases, with 10 bases left between them. The CDR3 is made up of 13 amino acids. CDR3: CSASSGVNQPQHF. The DNA of the CDR3 is TGCAGTGCTAGTTCAGGGGTTAATCAGCCCCAGCATTTT.

This clone has just one count. V and J are TRBV11-3 and TRBJ2-1; 9 bases are shared with TRBD1. Germline V gene data show CDR1 as SGHNT and CDR2 as YENEEA. Trimming took 5 bases from V and 5 from J; bases not matched to a gene: 7. This CDR3 comprises 15 residues. The CDR3 reads CASSDGQGLDNEQFF. For the CDR3, the DNA is TGTGCCAGCAGCGATGGACAGGGGCTGGACAATGAGCAGTTCTTC.

This clone was recorded only once. This sequence joins TRBV23-1 and TRBJ2-1; no firm D call. TRBV23-1 is given ORF status, its function remaining uncertain. The CDR3 is made up of 17 amino acids. The V and J ends lost 0 bases and 4 bases respectively, with 16 bases between them. The CDR3 DNA reads TGCGCCAGCAGTCAATCGTCCTACCCTAAAGCATACAATGAGCAGTTCTTC. It encodes CASSQSSYPKAYNEQFF.

The chain uses TRBV7-3 and TRBJ1-1, with D possibly being TRBD1 (6 bases). Germline CDR1 reads SGHTA; CDR2 reads FQGTGA. This CDR3 region has 16 residues. The ends were cut back, 1 base at V and 3 bases at J, with 15 bases in the middle. The CDR3 DNA follows: TGTGCCAGCAGCTTAAGGGGAGGGGGAGTCGACACTGAAGCTTTCTTT. The encoded protein is CASSLRGGGVDTEAFF.